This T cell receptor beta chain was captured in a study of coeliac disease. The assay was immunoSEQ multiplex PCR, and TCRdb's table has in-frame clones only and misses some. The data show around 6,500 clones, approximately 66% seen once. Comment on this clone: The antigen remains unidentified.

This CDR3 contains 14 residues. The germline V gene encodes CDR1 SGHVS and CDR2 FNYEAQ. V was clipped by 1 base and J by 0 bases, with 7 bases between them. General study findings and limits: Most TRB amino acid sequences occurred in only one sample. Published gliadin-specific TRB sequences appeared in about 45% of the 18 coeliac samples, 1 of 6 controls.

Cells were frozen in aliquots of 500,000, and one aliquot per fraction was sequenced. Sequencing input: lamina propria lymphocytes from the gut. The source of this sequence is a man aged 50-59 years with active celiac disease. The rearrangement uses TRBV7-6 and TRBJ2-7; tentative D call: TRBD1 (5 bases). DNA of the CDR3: TGTGCCAGCAGCTTAGGACAGTCCTCCTACGAGCAGTACTTC. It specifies CASSLGQSSYEQYF.